This T cell receptor (beta chain) came from a study of cytomegalovirus exposure and HLA in healthy donors. Whole-study context: Early on, a data release was issued that held tens of millions of unique TCRs from HLA-typed donors.

With 60 Vbeta and 13 Jbeta primers, the PCR was carried out. Original processing methods: Unique TCR beta chains totaled some 81 million in a later count, with approximately 10 million of them shared. Clones were read by immunoSEQ multiplex PCR, and TCRdb kept only the in-frame ones, dropping some. From that table come the V and J calls and clone size; the DNA was used to work out D and trimming. The sample shows over 100,000 clones, roughly 80% of them seen only once. The germline CDR1 and CDR2 sequences are SGHVS and FQNEAQ. This CDR3 spans 14 amino acids. Trimming pared 0 bases from V and 3 bases from J, leaving 6 bases between. Findings of the study overall: Researchers counted around 150 TCR beta chains as cytomegalovirus-associated.

For this clone: Its antigen is not known.

Sample: PBMCs. The rearrangement uses TRBV7-8 and TRBJ1-3, with TRBD1 as a possible D gene (5 bases). This TCR was sampled from a male donor in good health and CMV-seropositive. DNA of the CDR3: TGTGCCAGCAGCTTAGCCAGGGTTGGAAACACCATATATTTT. It translates to CASSLARVGNTIYF.